The present TCR beta chain was sequenced within a study of cytomegalovirus exposure and HLA in healthy donors. PCR involved 60 Vbeta and 13 Jbeta primers. TCRdb's copy holds only in-frame clones and misses some; the assay was immunoSEQ multiplex PCR. The sample has over 200,000 clones, around 80% seen once. CDR3 length: 14 residues. From germline, CDR1 is MNHEY and CDR2 SVGAGI. Points on this clone: What it recognizes is unknown. Relative to the germline gene, one junction end is altered; a read error may explain this. Other DNA sequences in this sample translate to the same CDR3.

Whole-study results and caveats: Among TCR beta chains of equal frequency, HLA-associated ones were more clonally expanded in a later analysis. High specificity and sensitivity for cytomegalovirus status were reported for the classifier.

The sample consisted of PBMCs. The sequence derives from a male donor in good health and CMV-seronegative. V gene TRBV6-5 combines with J gene TRBJ2-3, with TRBD2 matching 9 bases. CDR3 in DNA: TGTGCCAGCAGTTACGGGACTAGCAAAGATACGCAGTATTTT. Translating gives CASSYGTSKDTQYF.